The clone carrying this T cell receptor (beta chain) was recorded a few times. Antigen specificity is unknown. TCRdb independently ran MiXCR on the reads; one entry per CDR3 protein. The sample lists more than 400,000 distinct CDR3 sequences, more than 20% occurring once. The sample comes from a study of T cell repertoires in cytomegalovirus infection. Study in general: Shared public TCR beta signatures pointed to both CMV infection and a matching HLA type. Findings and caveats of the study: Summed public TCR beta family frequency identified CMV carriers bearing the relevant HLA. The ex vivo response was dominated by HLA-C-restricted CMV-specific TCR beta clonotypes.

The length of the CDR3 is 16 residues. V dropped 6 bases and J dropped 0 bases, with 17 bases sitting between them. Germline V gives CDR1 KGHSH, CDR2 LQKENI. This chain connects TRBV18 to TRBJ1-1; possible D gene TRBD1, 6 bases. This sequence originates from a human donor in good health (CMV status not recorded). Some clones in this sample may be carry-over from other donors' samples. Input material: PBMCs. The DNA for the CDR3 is TGTGCCAGCTCCCTGACAGGCTATGGGATGAACACTGAAGCTTTCTTT. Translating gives CASSLTGYGMNTEAFF.